A single sample gave rise to the 16 T cell receptor beta chains below, sequenced in a study of blood T cells in healthy people across ages. Alongside a J-beta primer mix, a sample-barcoded 5' primer served in a second PCR lasting about 6 to 11 cycles. Via MiXCR, TCRdb re-called the 5' RACE reads, giving one row per CDR3 protein. Of approximately 800,000 distinct CDR3 sequences in the sample, 25% are singletons; the top ten hold approximately 4%. These sequences were also reported in another study, on T cells of mothers and their children.

The source material was blood. The origin of the receptors is a boy under 18 in good health.

The V gene is TRBV19, the J gene TRBJ2-1; TRBD2 matches 7 bases. Trimming at V came to 6 bases and at J to 6 bases, leaving 11 bases not matched to a gene. CDR1 and CDR2 (germline): LNHDA, SQIVND (reference sequence). CDR3 length: 15 residues. CDR3 sequence: CASRLAGGRSNEQFF. The CDR3 bases are TGTGCCAGTAGGTTAGCGGGCGGACGCAGCAATGAGCAGTTCTTC.

The rearrangement links TRBV9 to TRBJ2-5, with D perhaps matching TRBD2 (6 bases). The DNA end is a closer match to TRBJ2-1, so the J assignment may be wrong. The CDR3 consists of 15 residues. Germline CDR1 is SGDLS and CDR2 is YYNGEE. The CDR3 spells CASSVAPQGGAEQFF. CDR3 in DNA: TGTGCCAGCAGCGTAGCTCCTCAGGGCGGGGCTGAGCAGTTCTTC.

This chain joins TRBV3-1 and TRBJ2-5, with a tentative D call TRBD1 (5 bases). The J call is doubtful: the DNA matches TRBJ2-7 better. Germline V CDR1 and CDR2: LGHDT, YNNKEL (reference sequence). CDR3 length: 13 residues. DNA for the CDR3: TGTGCCAGCAGCCCAACAGGATACTACGAGCAGTACTTC. This encodes CASSPTGYYEQYF.

The J gene is TRBJ2-7, the V gene TRBV2; TRBD2 matches 7 bases. V shed 6 bases, J shed 2 bases, and the junction held 1 base outside the gene matches. Germline V gene lookup returns CDR1 SNHLY and CDR2 FYNNEI. The CDR3 is made up of 12 amino acids. DNA of the CDR3: TGTGCCAGCAGGGGAGGGCCCTACGAGCAGTACTTC. It translates to CASRGGPYEQYF. Based on the CDR3 plus reference TRBV2 and TRBJ2-7, the full variable domain is EPEVTQTPSHQVTQMGQEVILRCVPISNHLYFYWYRQILGQKVEFLVSFYNNEISEKSEIFDDQFSVERPDGSNFTLKIRSTKLEDSAMYFCASRGGPYEQYFGPGTRLTVT.

This clonotype came up a few times. V usage is TRBV2 and J usage is TRBJ2-7; TRBD2 aligns across 11 bases. The length of the CDR3 is 14 residues. The germline V gene encodes CDR1 SNHLY and CDR2 FYNNEI. V was pared by 6 bases and J by 2 bases, with 3 bases of the junction left unmatched. The CDR3 bases are TGTGCCAGCAGGGAGGGACTAGCGGCCTACGAGCAGTACTTC. It translates to CASREGLAAYEQYF.

This clonotype has a handful of counts. CDR3 DNA: TGCAGCGCCAGGGGGTATGGCTACACAGATACGCAGTATTTT. Translating it yields CSARGYGYTDTQYF. The chain couples TRBV29-1 to TRBJ2-3, with 7 bases that match TRBD1. This CDR3 spans 14 amino acids. Trimming took 7 bases from V and 2 from J; bases not matched to a gene: 9. Per germline, CDR1 SQVTM and CDR2 ANQGSEA.

This clonotype was seen more than once but under ten times. At one end, the junction sequence differs from germline, possibly due to a read error. V and J are TRBV5-1 and TRBJ2-5; 11 bases are a match to TRBD2. This CDR3 has 14 residues. Germline CDR1 and CDR2: SGHRS and YFSETQ. Here the CDR3 reads CACSLLAGEETQYF. CDR3 sequence (DNA): TGCGCCTGCAGCTTACTAGCGGGGGAAGAGACCCAGTACTTC. Together with reference TRBV5-1 and TRBJ2-5, the CDR3 gives the full variable domain: KAGVTQTPRYLIKTRGQQVTLSCSPISGHRSVSWYQQTPGQGLQFLFEYFSETQRNKGNFPGRFSGRQFSNSRSEMNVSTLELGDSALYLCACSLLAGEETQYFGPGTRLLVL.

The chain is built from TRBV12-3 or TRBV12-4 and TRBJ2-5; 11 bases match TRBD2. The DNA end lines up better with TRBJ2-1; the J call may be wrong. The CDR3 totals 16 residues. The CDR3 nucleotides read TGTGCCAGCAGTCCACCGACTAGCGGGGCTAACAATGAGCAGTTCTTC. Translated: CASSPPTSGANNEQFF.

The chain is built from TRBV25-1 and TRBJ2-7; D uncertain. Germline CDR1 reads MGHDK; CDR2 reads SYGVNS. V gave up 1 base and J gave up 4 bases, with 11 bases separating them. The CDR3 sequence is 14 residues long. The chain's CDR3 is CASSESFKTYEQYF. The CDR3 DNA reads as TGTGCCAGCAGTGAATCTTTTAAAACATACGAGCAGTACTTC.

The chain employs TRBV2 and TRBJ2-7, with a weak D call TRBD1 (6 bases). The CDR3 length is 13 residues. With 1 base removed from V and 3 bases from J, the gap between germline ends came to 7 bases. Looked up from germline, CDR1 is SNHLY and CDR2 is FYNNEI. The CDR3 is CASSEGDNYEQYF. DNA of the CDR3: TGTGCCAGCAGTGAAGGGGACAACTACGAGCAGTACTTC.

This clonotype came up a few times. V is TRBV20-1 and J is TRBJ2-4; TRBD1 matches 11 bases. This CDR3 region has 17 residues. V shed 6 bases, J shed 0 bases, and the junction held 10 bases outside the gene matches. Germline V gene sequence: CDR1 DFQATT, CDR2 SNEGSKA (reference sequence). The CDR3 region is CSASDRGRPIAKNIQYF. The CDR3 nucleotides are TGCAGTGCCTCGGACAGGGGGCGGCCCATAGCCAAAAACATTCAGTACTTC.

This clonotype came up a few times. The chain joins TRBV7-2 to TRBJ1-3; a possible D gene is TRBD1 (6 bases). The germline V gene encodes CDR1 SGHTA and CDR2 FQGNSA. This CDR3 is built from 17 residues. Deletions cut 1 base from V and 1 base from J, with 14 bases between. As DNA, the CDR3 is TGTGCCAGCAGCTTAGACGGGGGGCACTTATCTGGAAACACCATATATTTT. It codes for CASSLDGGHLSGNTIYF.

The V and J genes are TRBV28 and TRBJ2-4; D might be TRBD1 (5 bases). V lost 2 bases and J lost 9, with 17 bases in between. The CDR3 sequence is 15 residues long. Germline CDR1 is MDHEN and CDR2 is SYDVKM. The chain's CDR3 is CASSLPQGRFGIQYF. CDR3 nucleotide sequence: TGTGCCAGCAGTTTACCCCAGGGAAGGTTCGGCATTCAGTACTTC.

The chain links TRBV29-1 to TRBJ2-7; 9 nucleotides match TRBD2. The CDR3 runs 15 residues. Germline trimming cut 7 bases from V and 0 bases from J; bases unmatched to any gene: 10. Germline V gene sequence: CDR1 SQVTM, CDR2 ANQGSEA. CDR3 sequence (DNA): TGCAGCGCGGTAGCGGGGGACAGCGTCTCCTACGAGCAGTACTTC. Translation: CSAVAGDSVSYEQYF.

The chain is built from TRBV28 and TRBJ2-5; 12 bases are a match to TRBD2. The CDR3 extends over 14 amino acids. J lost 5 bases, V lost 6 bases, and 4 bases had no gene match. Germline-derived CDR1 and CDR2 are MDHEN and SYDVKM. CDR3 amino acids: CASRLAGGWETQYF. The CDR3 DNA reads as TGTGCCAGCAGACTAGCGGGAGGATGGGAGACCCAGTACTTC.

This clonotype was seen only a few times. The chain carries TRBV6-2 or TRBV6-3 and TRBJ2-7; D tentatively reads TRBD1 or TRBD2 (5 bases each). Germline CDR1 and CDR2: MNHEY and SVGEGT. V shed 0 bases and J shed 4 bases, with 16 bases lying between them. The CDR3 contains 16 residues. In DNA, the CDR3 is TGTGCCAGCAGTTACTCGGACCGGGACCCTCCATACGAGCAGTACTTC. Translating gives CASSYSDRDPPYEQYF.